This TCR beta chain emerged from a study of blood T cell repertoires in COVID-19. Data came from immunoSEQ multiplex PCR; TCRdb stores just in-frame clones and leaves some out. The sample lists tens of thousands of clones; about 90% were seen once. Trimming shortened V by 1 base and J by 3 bases, and 12 bases separated the two germline ends. Germline CDR1 and CDR2: LNHNV and YYDKDF (reference sequence). The CDR3 runs to 15 residues. The V call is TRBV15, the J call TRBJ1-1; D is unresolved. The sequenced material came from peripheral blood. The sequence came from a woman between 45 and 60 years old in a cohort sampled during active COVID-19. The CDR3 here is CATSRGLGVDTEAFF. CDR3 nucleotides: TGTGCCACCAGCAGAGGACTCGGGGTTGACACTGAAGCTTTCTTT.